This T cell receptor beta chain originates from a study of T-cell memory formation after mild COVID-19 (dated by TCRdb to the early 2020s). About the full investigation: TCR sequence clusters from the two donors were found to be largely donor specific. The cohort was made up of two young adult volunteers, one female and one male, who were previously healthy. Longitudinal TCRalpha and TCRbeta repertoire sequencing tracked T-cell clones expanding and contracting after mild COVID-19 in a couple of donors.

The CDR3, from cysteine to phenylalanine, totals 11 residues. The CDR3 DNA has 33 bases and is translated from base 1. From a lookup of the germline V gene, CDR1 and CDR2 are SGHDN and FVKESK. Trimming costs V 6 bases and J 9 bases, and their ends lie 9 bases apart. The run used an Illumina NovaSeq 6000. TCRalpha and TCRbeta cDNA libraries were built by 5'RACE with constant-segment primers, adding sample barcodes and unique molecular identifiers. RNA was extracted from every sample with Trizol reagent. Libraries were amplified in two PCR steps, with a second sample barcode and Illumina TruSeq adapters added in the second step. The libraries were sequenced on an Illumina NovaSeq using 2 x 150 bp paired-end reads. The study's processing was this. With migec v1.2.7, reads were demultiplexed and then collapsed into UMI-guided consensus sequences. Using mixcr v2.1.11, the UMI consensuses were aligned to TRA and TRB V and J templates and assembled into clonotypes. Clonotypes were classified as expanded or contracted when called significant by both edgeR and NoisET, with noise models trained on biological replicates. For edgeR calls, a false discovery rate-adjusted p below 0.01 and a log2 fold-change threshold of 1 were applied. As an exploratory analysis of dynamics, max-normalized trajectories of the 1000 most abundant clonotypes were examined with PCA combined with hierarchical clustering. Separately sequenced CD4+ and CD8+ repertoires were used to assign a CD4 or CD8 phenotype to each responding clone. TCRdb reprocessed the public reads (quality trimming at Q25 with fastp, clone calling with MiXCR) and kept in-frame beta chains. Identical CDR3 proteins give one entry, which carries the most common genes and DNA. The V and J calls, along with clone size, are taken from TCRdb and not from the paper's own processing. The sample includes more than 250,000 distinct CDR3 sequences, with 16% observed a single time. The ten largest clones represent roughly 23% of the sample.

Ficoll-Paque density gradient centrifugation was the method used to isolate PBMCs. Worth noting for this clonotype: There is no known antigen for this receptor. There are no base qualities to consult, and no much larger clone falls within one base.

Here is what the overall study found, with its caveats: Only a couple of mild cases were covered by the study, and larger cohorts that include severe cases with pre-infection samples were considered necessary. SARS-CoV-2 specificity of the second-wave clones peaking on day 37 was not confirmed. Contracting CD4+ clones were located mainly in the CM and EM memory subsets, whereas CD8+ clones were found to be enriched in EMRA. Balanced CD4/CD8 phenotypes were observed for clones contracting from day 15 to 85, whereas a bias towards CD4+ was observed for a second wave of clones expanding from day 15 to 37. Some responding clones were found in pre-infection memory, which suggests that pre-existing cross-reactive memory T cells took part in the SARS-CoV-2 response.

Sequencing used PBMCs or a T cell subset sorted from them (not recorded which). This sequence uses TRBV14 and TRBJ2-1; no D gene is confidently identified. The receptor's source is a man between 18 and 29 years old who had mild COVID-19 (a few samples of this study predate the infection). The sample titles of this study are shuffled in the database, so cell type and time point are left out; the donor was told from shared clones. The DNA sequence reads TGTGCCAGCAGGAGGACGGGTGAGCAGTTCTTC. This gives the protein CASRRTGEQFF.